The clone carrying this T cell receptor (beta chain) was detected only once. The sample originates from a study of early stage breast cancer tumors. Study details: ER+/PR+/HER2- status applied to about 70% of the 16 invasive breast tumors.

The CDR3 spans 17 residues. V was pared by 0 bases and J by 1 base, with 7 bases of the junction left unmatched. The germline V gene has CDR1 GTSNPN and CDR2 SVGIG (reference sequence). TCRdb's table, derived via immunoSEQ multiplex PCR, lists solely in-frame clones and lacks some. The data show about 34,000 clones, roughly 81% seen once. This chain joins TRBV30 and TRBJ2-3; 10 bases match TRBD2. Specimen: breast tumor tissue. This sequence was found in a person aged 25 to 45 with breast cancer. In nucleotides, the CDR3 is TGTGCCTGGAGTGTCCTGTGGGGGACTAGCGGCACAGATACGCAGTATTTT. Translated: CAWSVLWGTSGTDTQYF. Together with reference TRBV30 and TRBJ2-3, the CDR3 gives the full variable domain: SQTIHQWPATLVQPVGSPLSLECTVEGTSNPNLYWYRQAAGRGLQLLFYSVGIGQISSEVPQNLSASRPQDRQFILSSKKLLLSDSGFYLCAWSVLWGTSGTDTQYFGPGTRLTVL.